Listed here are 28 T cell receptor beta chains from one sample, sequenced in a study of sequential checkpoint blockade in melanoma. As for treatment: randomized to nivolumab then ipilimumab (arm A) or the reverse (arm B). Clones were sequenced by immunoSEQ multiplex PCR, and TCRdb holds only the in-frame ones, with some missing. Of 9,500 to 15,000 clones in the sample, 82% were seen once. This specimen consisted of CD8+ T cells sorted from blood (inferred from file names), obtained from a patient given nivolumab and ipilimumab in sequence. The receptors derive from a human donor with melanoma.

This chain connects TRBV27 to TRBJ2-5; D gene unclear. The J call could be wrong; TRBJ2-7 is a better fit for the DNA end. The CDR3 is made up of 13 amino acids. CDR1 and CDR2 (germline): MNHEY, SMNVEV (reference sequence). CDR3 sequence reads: CASSLGRSYEQYF. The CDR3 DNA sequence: TGTGCCAGCAGTCTTGGCCGGAGCTACGAGCAGTACTTC.

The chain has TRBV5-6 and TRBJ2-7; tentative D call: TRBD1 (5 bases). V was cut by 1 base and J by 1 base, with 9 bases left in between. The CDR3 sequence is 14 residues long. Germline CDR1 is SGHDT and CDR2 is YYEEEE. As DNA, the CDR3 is TGTGCCAGCAGCTTGTATCCAGGGTCCTACGAGCAGTACTTC. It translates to CASSLYPGSYEQYF.

CDR3 sequence (DNA): TGTGCCAGTAGTGAGCCCCTGCTGACTGAAGCTTTCTTT. It codes for CASSEPLLTEAFF. The J gene is TRBJ1-1, the V gene TRBV19; D uncertain. CDR3 length: 13 amino acids. Germline V CDR1 and CDR2: LNHDA, SQIVND (reference sequence). V lost 5 bases to trimming and J lost 5 bases, with 12 bases between them.

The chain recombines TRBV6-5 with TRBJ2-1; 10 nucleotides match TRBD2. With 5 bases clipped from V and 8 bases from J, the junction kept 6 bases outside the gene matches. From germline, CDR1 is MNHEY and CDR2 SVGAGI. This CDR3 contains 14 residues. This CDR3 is CASSTGTSAHEQFF. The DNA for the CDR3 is TGTGCCAGCAGTACCGGGACTAGCGCCCATGAGCAGTTCTTC.

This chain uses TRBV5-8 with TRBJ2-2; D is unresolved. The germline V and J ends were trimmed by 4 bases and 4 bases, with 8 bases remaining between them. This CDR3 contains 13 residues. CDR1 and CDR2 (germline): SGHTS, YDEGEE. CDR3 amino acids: CASSMFVTGELFF. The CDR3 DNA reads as TGTGCCAGCAGCATGTTCGTCACCGGGGAGCTGTTTTTT.

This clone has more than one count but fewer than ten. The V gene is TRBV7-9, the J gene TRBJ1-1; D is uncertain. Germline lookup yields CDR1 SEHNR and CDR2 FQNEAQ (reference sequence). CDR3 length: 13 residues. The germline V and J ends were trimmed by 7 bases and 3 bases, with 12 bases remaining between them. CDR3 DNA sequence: TGTGCCAGCAAAGTAGCTCGGCACACTGAAGCTTTCTTT. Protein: CASKVARHTEAFF.

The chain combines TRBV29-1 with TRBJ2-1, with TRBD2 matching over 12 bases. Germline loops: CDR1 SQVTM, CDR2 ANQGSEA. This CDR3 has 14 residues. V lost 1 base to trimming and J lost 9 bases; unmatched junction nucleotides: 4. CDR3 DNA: TGCAGCGTTGAAGGACTAGCGGGAGAGGTTGAGCAGTTCTTC. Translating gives CSVEGLAGEVEQFF.

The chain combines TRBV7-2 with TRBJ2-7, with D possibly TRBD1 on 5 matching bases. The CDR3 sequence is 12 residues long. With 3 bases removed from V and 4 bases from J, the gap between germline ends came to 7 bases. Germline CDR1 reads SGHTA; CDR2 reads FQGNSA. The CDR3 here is CASSFSGYEQYF. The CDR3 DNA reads TGTGCCAGCAGCTTTTCAGGGTACGAGCAGTACTTC. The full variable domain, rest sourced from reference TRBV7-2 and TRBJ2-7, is GAGVSQSPSNKVTEKGKDVELRCDPISGHTALYWYRQSLGQGLEFLIYFQGNSAPDKSGLPSDRFSAERTGGSVSTLTIQRTQQEDSAVYLCASSFSGYEQYFGPGTRLTVT.

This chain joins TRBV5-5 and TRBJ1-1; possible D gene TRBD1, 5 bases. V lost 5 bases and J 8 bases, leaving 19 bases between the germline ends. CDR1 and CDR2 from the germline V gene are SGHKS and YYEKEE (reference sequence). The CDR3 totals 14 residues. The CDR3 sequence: CASSSNSRADEAFF. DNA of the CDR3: TGTGCCAGCAGTTCTAATAGCAGGGCCGACGAAGCTTTCTTT. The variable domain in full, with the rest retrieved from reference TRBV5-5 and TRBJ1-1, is DAGVTQSPTHLIKTRGQQVTLRCSPISGHKSVSWYQQVLGQGPQFIFQYYEKEERGRGNFPDRFSARQFPNYSSELNVNALLLGDSALYLCASSSNSRADEAFFGQGTRLTVV.

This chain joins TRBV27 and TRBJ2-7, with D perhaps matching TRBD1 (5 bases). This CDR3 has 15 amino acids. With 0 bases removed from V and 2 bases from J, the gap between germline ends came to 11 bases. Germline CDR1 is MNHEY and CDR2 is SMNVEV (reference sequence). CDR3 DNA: TGTGCCAGCAGTTTATCATCGCAGGGCGCCTACGAGCAGTACTTC. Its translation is CASSLSSQGAYEQYF.

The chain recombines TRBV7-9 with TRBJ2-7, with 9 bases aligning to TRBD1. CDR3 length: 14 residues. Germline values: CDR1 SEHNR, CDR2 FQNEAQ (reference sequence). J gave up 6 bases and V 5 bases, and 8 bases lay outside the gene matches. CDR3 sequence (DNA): TGTGCCAGCAGCCCCACCACAGGGGGCATCGAGCAGTACTTC. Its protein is CASSPTTGGIEQYF.

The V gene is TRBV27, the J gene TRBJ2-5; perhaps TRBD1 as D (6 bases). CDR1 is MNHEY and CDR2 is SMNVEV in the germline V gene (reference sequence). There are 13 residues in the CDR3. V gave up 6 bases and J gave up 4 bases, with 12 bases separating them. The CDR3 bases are TGTGCCAGCAGAGGCAGGGGACGAGAGACCCAGTACTTC. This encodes CASRGRGRETQYF.

The CDR3 nucleotides read TGTGCCAGCAGCGTCGGACTAGCGCAAGATACGCAGTATTTT. This gives the protein CASSVGLAQDTQYF. The chain links TRBV9 to TRBJ2-3, with 9 bases identical to TRBD2. CDR3 length: 14 amino acids. The germline V gene has CDR1 SGDLS and CDR2 YYNGEE. Trimming at V came to 2 bases and at J to 5 bases, leaving 3 bases not matched to a gene.

The CDR3 is CASSERLAGAVDTQYF. The CDR3 DNA reads TGTGCCAGCAGTGAAAGGCTAGCGGGAGCGGTAGATACGCAGTATTTT. This chain uses TRBV6-1 with TRBJ2-3; 10 bases are a match to TRBD2. The V gene's germline CDR1 is MNHNS and CDR2 SASEGT. Losses at the gene ends were 2 bases for V and 5 bases for J; bases not matched to a gene: 7. The CDR3 consists of 16 residues.

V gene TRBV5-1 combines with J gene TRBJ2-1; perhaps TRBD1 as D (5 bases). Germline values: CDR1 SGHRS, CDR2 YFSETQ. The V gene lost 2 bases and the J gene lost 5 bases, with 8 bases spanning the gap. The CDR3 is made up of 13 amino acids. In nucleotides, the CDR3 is TGCGCCAGCAGCTTAAAGACAGACAATGAGCAGTTCTTC. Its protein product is CASSLKTDNEQFF.

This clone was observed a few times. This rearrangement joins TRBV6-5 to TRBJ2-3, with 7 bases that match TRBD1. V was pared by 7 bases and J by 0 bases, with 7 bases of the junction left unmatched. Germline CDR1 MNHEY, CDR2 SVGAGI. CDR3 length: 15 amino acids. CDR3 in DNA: TGTGCCAGCACCCCCATACAGGGGAGCACAGATACGCAGTATTTT. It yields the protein CASTPIQGSTDTQYF.

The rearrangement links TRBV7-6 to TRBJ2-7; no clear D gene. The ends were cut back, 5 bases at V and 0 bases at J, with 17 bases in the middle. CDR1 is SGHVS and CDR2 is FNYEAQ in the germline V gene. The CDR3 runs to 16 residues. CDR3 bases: TGTGCCAGCAGCGTAGGTGGCAGCCCTAGCTCCTACGAGCAGTACTTC. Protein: CASSVGGSPSSYEQYF.

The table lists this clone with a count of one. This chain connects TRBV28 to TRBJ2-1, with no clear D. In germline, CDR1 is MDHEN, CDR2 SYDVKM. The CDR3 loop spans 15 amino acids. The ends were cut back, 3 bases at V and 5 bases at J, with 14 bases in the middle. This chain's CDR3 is CASSFLPGTNNEQFF. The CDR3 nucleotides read TGTGCCAGCAGTTTCCTTCCCGGTACCAACAATGAGCAGTTCTTC.

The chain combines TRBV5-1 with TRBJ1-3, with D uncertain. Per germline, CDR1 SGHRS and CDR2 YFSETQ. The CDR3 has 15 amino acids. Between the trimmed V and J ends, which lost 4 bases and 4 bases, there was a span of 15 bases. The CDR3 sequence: CASSPPPGDGNTIYF. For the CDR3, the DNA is TGCGCCAGCAGCCCGCCTCCAGGCGACGGAAACACCATATATTTT.

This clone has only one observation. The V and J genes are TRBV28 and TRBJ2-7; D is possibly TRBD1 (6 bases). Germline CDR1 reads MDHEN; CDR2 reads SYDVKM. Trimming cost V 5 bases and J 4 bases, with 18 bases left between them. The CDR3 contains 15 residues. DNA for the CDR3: TGTGCCAGCAGTGCCCCGGAACAGGGTCTATACGAGCAGTACTTC. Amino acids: CASSAPEQGLYEQYF.

CDR3 DNA: TGTGCCAGCAGCGAGGCGGGCGCCGGGGAGCTGTTTTTT. Its protein product is CASSEAGAGELFF. The chain combines TRBV9 with TRBJ2-2, with D perhaps TRBD2 (5 bases). V was pared by 3 bases and J by 6 bases, with 9 bases between. Germline loops: CDR1 SGDLS, CDR2 YYNGEE. The length of the CDR3 is 13 residues.

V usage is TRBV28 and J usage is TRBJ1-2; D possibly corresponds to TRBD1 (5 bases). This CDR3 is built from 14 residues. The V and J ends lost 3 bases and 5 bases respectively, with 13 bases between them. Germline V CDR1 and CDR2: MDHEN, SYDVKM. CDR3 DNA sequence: TGTGCCAGCAGTTTGCCGACAGTTTTGTATGGCTACACCTTC. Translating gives CASSLPTVLYGYTF.

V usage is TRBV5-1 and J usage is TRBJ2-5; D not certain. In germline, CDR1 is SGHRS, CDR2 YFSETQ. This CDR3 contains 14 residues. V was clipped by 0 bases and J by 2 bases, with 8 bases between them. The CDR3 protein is CASSLDGWQETQYF. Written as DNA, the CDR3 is TGCGCCAGCAGCTTGGACGGTTGGCAAGAGACCCAGTACTTC. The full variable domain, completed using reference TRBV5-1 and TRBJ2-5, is KAGVTQTPRYLIKTRGQQVTLSCSPISGHRSVSWYQQTPGQGLQFLFEYFSETQRNKGNFPGRFSGRQFSNSRSEMNVSTLELGDSALYLCASSLDGWQETQYFGPGTRLLVL.

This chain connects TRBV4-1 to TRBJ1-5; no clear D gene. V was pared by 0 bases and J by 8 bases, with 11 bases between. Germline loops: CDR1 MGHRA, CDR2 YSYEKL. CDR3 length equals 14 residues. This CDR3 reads CASSQEHPTEPQHF. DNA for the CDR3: TGCGCCAGCAGCCAAGAACACCCCACAGAGCCCCAGCATTTT.

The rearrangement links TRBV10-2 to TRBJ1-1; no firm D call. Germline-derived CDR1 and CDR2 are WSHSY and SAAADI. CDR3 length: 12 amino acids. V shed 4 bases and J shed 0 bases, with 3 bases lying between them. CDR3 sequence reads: CASSALNTEAFF. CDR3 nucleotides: TGCGCCAGCAGTGCCTTGAACACTGAAGCTTTCTTT.

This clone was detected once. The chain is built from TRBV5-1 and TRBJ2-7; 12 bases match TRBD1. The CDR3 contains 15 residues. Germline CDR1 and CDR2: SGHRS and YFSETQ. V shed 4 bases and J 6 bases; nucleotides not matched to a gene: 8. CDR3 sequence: CASSRGQGATSEQYF. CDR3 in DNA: TGCGCCAGCAGCAGGGGACAGGGGGCCACTTCCGAGCAGTACTTC.

In DNA form, the CDR3 reads TGCGCCAGCACCCCCGGGGGATTGAGCTTACCAGATACGCAGTATTTT. It specifies CASTPGGLSLPDTQYF. The V gene is TRBV4-1, the J gene TRBJ2-3; TRBD2 might be the D (6 bases). V lost 7 bases and J lost 4, with 21 bases in between. The germline V gene has CDR1 MGHRA and CDR2 YSYEKL. The CDR3 extends over 16 amino acids.

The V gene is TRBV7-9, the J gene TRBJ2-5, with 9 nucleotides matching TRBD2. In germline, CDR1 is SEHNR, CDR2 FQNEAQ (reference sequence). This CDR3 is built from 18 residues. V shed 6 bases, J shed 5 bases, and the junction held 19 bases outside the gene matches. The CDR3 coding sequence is TGTGCCAGCAGAAGATTCGGGCAAGGCGGGAGGGCCGGGGAGACCCAGTACTTC. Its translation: CASRRFGQGGRAGETQYF. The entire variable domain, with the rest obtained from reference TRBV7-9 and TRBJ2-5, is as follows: DTGVSQNPRHKITKRGQNVTFRCDPISEHNRLYWYRQTLGQGPEFLTYFQNEAQLEKSRLLSDRFSAERPKGSFSTLEIQRTEQGDSAMYLCASRRFGQGGRAGETQYFGPGTRLLVL.